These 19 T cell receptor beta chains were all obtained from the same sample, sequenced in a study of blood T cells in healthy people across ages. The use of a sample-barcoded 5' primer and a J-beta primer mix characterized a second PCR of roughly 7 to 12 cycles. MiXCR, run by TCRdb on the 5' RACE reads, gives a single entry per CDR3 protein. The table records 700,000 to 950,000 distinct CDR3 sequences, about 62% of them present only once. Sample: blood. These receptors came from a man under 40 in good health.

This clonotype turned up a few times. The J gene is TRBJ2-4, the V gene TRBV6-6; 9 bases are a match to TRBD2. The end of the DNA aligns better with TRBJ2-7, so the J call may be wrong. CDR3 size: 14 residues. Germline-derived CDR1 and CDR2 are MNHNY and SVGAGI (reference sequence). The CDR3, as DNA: TGTGCCAGCAGACAGAGCGGGGGGTACCACGAGCAGTACTTC. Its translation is CASRQSGGYHEQYF.

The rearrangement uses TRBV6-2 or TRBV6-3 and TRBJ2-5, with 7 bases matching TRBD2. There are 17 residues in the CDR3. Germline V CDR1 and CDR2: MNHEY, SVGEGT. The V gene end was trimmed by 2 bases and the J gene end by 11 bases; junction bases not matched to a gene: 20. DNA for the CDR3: TGTGCCAGCAGTTACCGCATCTCTAGCGGAACGCCTTACGGGCAGTACTTC. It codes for CASSYRISSGTPYGQYF.

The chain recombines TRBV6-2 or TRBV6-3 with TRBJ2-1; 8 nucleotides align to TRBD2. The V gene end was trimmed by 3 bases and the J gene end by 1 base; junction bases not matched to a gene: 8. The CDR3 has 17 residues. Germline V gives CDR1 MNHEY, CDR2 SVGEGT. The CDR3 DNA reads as TGTGCCAGCAGTTATTTTACGGGGGGGAATTCCTACAATGAGCAGTTCTTC. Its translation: CASSYFTGGNSYNEQFF.

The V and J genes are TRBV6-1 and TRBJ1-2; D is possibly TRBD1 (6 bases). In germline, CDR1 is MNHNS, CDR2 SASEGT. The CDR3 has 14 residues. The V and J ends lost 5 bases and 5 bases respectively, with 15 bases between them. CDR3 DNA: TGTGCCAGCAGTCCCGGGACATCAGCGTATGGCTACACCTTC. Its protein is CASSPGTSAYGYTF.

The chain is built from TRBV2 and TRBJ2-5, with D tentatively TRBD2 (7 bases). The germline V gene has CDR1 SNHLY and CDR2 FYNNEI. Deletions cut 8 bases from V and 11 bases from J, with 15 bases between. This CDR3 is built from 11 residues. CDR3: CASGGGNEQYF. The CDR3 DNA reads TGTGCCAGCGGGGGGGGCAATGAGCAGTACTTC. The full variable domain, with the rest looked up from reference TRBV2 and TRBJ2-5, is EPEVTQTPSHQVTQMGQEVILRCVPISNHLYFYWYRQILGQKVEFLVSFYNNEISEKSEIFDDQFSVERPDGSNFTLKIRSTKLEDSAMYFCASGGGNEQYFGPGTRLLVL.

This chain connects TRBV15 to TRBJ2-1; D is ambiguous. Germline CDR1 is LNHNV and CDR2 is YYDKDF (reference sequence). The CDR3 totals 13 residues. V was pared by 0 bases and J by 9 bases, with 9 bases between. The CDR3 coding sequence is TGTGCCACCAGCAGAGATCTGCCCCGTGAGCAGTTCTTC. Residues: CATSRDLPREQFF.

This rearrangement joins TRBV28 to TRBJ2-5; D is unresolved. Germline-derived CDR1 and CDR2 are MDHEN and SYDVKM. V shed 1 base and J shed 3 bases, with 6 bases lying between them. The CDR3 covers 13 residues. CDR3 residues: CASSLYRKETQYF. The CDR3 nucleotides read TGTGCCAGCAGTTTATATAGGAAAGAGACCCAGTACTTC.

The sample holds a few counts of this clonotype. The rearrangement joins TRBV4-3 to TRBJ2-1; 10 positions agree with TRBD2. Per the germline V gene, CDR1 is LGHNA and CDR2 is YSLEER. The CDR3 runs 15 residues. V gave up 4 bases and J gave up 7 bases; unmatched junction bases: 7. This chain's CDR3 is CASSRSGRADNEQFF. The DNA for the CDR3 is TGCGCCAGCAGCCGCAGCGGGAGGGCCGATAATGAGCAGTTCTTC.

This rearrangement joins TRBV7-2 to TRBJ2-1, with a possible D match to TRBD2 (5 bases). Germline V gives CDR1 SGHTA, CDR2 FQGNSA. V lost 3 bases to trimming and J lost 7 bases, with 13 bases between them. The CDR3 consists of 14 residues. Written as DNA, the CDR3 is TGTGCCAGCAGCTTCTCCCGGACTCAGAATGAGCAGTTCTTC. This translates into CASSFSRTQNEQFF.

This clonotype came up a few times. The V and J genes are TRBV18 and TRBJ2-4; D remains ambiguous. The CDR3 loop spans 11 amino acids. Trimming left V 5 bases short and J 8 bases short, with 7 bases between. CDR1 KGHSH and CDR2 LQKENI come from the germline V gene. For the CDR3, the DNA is TGTGCCAGCTCAAGGAAGGACATTCAGTACTTC. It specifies CASSRKDIQYF.

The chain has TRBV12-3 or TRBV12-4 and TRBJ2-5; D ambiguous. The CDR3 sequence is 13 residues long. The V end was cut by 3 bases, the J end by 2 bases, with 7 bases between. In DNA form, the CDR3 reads TGTGCCAGCAGTTTCGACTTTCAAGAGACCCAGTACTTC. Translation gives CASSFDFQETQYF.

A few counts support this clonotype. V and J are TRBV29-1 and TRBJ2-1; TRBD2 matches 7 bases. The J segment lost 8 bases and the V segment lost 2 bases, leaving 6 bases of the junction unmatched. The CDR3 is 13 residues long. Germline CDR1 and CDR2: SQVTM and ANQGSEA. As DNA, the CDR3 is TGCAGCGTTGAACCGGGCGGGGGTGATGAGCAGTTCTTC. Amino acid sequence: CSVEPGGGDEQFF.

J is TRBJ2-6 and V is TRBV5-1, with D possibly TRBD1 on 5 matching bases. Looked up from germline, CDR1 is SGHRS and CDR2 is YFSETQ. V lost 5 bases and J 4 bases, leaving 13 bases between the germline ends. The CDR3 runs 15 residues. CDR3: CASRPQGGGANVLTF. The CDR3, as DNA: TGCGCCAGCAGACCCCAGGGTGGCGGGGCCAACGTCCTGACTTTC.

CDR3 nucleotide sequence: TGTGCCAGCAATATCGAACGTAGCGCAGATACGCAGTATTTT. Protein: CASNIERSADTQYF. This sequence joins TRBV12-3 or TRBV12-4 and TRBJ2-3; tentative D call: TRBD2 (5 bases). The CDR3 is 14 amino acids. Trimming stripped 7 bases from V and 4 bases from J, with 15 bases between.

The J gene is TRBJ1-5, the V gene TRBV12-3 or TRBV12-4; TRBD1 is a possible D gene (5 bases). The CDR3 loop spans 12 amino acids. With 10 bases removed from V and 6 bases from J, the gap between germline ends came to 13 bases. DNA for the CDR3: TGTGCCAACAATTGGGGGACTCAGCCCCAGCATTTT. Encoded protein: CANNWGTQPQHF.

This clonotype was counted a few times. DNA of the CDR3: TGCAGTGCTAGATTGTGGGAGACCCAGTACTTC. This codes for CSARLWETQYF. The chain combines TRBV20-1 with TRBJ2-5; D not resolved. The CDR3 has 11 amino acids. The ends were cut back, 2 bases at V and 5 bases at J, with 6 bases in the middle. Germline loops: CDR1 DFQATT, CDR2 SNEGSKA (reference sequence).

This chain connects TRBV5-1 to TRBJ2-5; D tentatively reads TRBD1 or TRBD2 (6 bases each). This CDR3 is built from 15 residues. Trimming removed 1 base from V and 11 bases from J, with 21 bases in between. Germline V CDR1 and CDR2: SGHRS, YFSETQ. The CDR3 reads CASSLFDGGDNEQYF. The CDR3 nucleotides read TGCGCCAGCAGCTTGTTTGACGGAGGGGACAATGAGCAGTACTTC.

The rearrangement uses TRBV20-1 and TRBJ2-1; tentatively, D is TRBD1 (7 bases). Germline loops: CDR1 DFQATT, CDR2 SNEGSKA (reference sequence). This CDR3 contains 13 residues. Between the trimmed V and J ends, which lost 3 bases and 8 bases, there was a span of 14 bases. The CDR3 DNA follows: TGCAGTGCTAGGGAGGGGGCGCGGGATGAGCAGTTCTTC. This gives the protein CSAREGARDEQFF.

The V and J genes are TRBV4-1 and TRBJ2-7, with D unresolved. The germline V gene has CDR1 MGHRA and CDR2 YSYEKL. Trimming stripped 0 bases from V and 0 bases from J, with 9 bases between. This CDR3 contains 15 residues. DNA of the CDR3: TGCGCCAGCAGCCAAGAAGACGGCTTCTCCTACGAGCAGTACTTC. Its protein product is CASSQEDGFSYEQYF.